The 20 T cell receptor beta chains below come from one sample, sequenced in a study of OX40 agonist ivuxolimab in advanced cancers. Data came from immunoSEQ multiplex PCR; TCRdb stores just in-frame clones and leaves some out. The sample yields 50,000 to 85,000 clones, roughly 85% seen once. The sequenced sample was CD4+ or CD8+ T cells sorted from blood, obtained in a trial of the OX40 agonist ivuxolimab. These receptors all come from an adult with an advanced solid tumor such as melanoma, head and neck, liver or kidney cancer.

This chain connects TRBV5-1 to TRBJ2-1; 10 bases fit TRBD1. This CDR3 is 14 amino acids long. Per germline, CDR1 SGHRS and CDR2 YFSETQ. V lost 3 bases and J lost 4; bases outside the gene matches: 1. The CDR3 protein is CASSWGQGYNEQFF. The CDR3 nucleotides are TGCGCCAGCAGCTGGGGACAGGGGTACAATGAGCAGTTCTTC.

The chain couples TRBV28 to TRBJ1-5; D is unclear. V was cut by 6 bases and J by 1 base, with 16 bases left in between. The CDR3 is 16 amino acids. Germline CDR1 MDHEN, CDR2 SYDVKM. This chain's CDR3 is CASRPPGPPSNQPQHF. CDR3 coding DNA: TGTGCCAGCAGACCACCGGGCCCCCCGAGCAATCAGCCCCAGCATTTT.

The chain links TRBV27 to TRBJ1-5; D remains unclear. V lost 2 bases to trimming and J lost 1 base, with 3 bases between them. Germline CDR1 MNHEY, CDR2 SMNVEV (reference sequence). The CDR3 is made up of 13 amino acids. The CDR3 protein is CASSLKSNQPQHF. Here the CDR3 DNA reads TGTGCCAGCAGTTTAAAGAGCAATCAGCCCCAGCATTTT.

The chain links TRBV5-1 to TRBJ2-7; 9 bases agree with TRBD1. Germline loops: CDR1 SGHRS, CDR2 YFSETQ. J was trimmed by 5 bases and V by 2 bases; bases with no gene match: 5. The CDR3 covers 14 residues. The CDR3 DNA reads as TGCGCCAGCAGCTTAGGACAGGGGAGCCACGAGCAGTACTTC. Protein sequence: CASSLGQGSHEQYF.

This chain links TRBV18 with TRBJ2-3; 8 positions agree with TRBD1. The germline V gene has CDR1 KGHSH and CDR2 LQKENI. CDR3 length equals 18 residues. Losses at the gene ends were 6 bases for V and 0 bases for J; bases not matched to a gene: 14. The CDR3 reads CASSPGRGQGGSTDTQYF. Here the CDR3 DNA reads TGTGCCAGCTCCCCCGGACGAGGACAGGGCGGGAGCACAGATACGCAGTATTTT. The variable domain in full, with the rest retrieved from reference TRBV18 and TRBJ2-3, is NAGVMQNPRHLVRRRGQEARLRCSPMKGHSHVYWYRQLPEEGLKFMVYLQKENIIDESGMPKERFSAEFPKEGPSILRIQQVVRGDSAAYFCASSPGRGQGGSTDTQYFGPGTRLTVL.

The CDR3 spells CASSARLGTEAFF. CDR3 coding DNA: TGTGCCAGCAGTGCCCGATTAGGCACTGAAGCTTTCTTT. The chain uses TRBV2 and TRBJ1-1; D not resolved. CDR1 SNHLY and CDR2 FYNNEI come from the germline V gene. The CDR3 spans 13 residues. V was shortened by 4 bases and J by 4 bases, with 10 bases between the two germline ends.

The genes are TRBV7-2 and TRBJ1-2, with a weak D call TRBD1 (5 bases). The length of the CDR3 is 15 residues. Trimming removed 1 base from V and 1 base from J, with 10 bases in between. Germline V gene lookup returns CDR1 SGHTA and CDR2 FQGNSA. CDR3 sequence (DNA): TGTGCCAGCAGCTTAGAACACAGGCTTAACTATGGCTACACCTTC. As protein: CASSLEHRLNYGYTF.

As regards this clone: The junction shows a germline mismatch at one end, possibly a read error. The gene calls are TRBV7-2 and TRBJ2-5; 8 bases align to TRBD1. The CDR3 runs 14 residues. CDR1 is SGHTA, CDR2 FQGNSA, per germline. The CDR3: CASSLIRGQGTQYF. In nucleotides, the CDR3 is TGTGCCAGCAGCTTAATCAGGGGGCAAGGGACCCAGTACTTC.

The V and J genes are TRBV27 and TRBJ2-2, with D tentatively TRBD2 (7 bases). Germline V lookup: CDR1 MNHEY, CDR2 SMNVEV (reference sequence). The V and J ends lost 1 base and 3 bases respectively, with 24 bases between them. The CDR3 is 20 amino acids. The DNA for the CDR3 is TGTGCCAGCAGTTTATACCCCCAGGGCCAGGGGAGGGTATACACCGGGGAGCTGTTTTTT. Translation gives CASSLYPQGQGRVYTGELFF.

The gene calls are TRBV5-1 and TRBJ2-1; 8 bases are a match to TRBD1. Germline CDR1 SGHRS, CDR2 YFSETQ. The trim removed 1 base at V and 6 bases at J, leaving 6 bases unmatched. CDR3 length equals 15 residues. In nucleotides, the CDR3 is TGCGCCAGCAGCTTGCTAACAGGGGGAGGCAATGAGCAGTTCTTC. It specifies CASSLLTGGGNEQFF.

The J gene is TRBJ1-1, the V gene TRBV9; TRBD1 matches 8 bases. In germline, CDR1 is SGDLS, CDR2 YYNGEE. Trimming at V came to 4 bases and at J to 1 base, leaving 12 bases not matched to a gene. The CDR3 spans 17 residues. CDR3 residues: CASSPRKAGQGNTEAFF. CDR3 DNA: TGTGCCAGCAGCCCCCGCAAGGCAGGACAGGGGAACACTGAAGCTTTCTTT.

CDR3 amino acids: CASSWGNNEKLFF. In nucleotides, the CDR3 is TGTGCCAGCAGCTGGGGAAATAATGAAAAACTGTTTTTT. The chain joins TRBV7-6 to TRBJ1-4; D gene ambiguous. The germline V and J ends were trimmed by 4 bases and 4 bases, with 7 bases remaining between them. The CDR3 has 13 residues. Germline V gene lookup returns CDR1 SGHVS and CDR2 FNYEAQ.

In this sample, this clone turned up a few times. The rearrangement joins TRBV4-2 to TRBJ1-5; D call uncertain. The germline CDR1 and CDR2 sequences are LGHNA and YNFKEQ. This CDR3 is built from 14 residues. The germline V and J ends were trimmed by 0 bases and 3 bases, with 6 bases remaining between them. For the CDR3, the DNA is TGTGCCAGCAGCCAAGACTCTTACAATCAGCCCCAGCATTTT. Encoded protein: CASSQDSYNQPQHF.

The chain employs TRBV5-6 and TRBJ2-5; D is perhaps TRBD1 (6 bases). Per germline, CDR1 SGHDT and CDR2 YYEEEE. The V end was cut by 0 bases, the J end by 4 bases, with 7 bases between. This CDR3 is built from 13 residues. In nucleotides, the CDR3 is TGTGCCAGCAGCTTGGGCAGGGGAGAGACCCAGTACTTC. Protein: CASSLGRGETQYF.

The CDR3 sequence: CASSFRRAYEQYF. DNA of the CDR3: TGTGCCAGCAGTTTTCGGAGGGCCTACGAGCAGTACTTC. V is TRBV27 and J is TRBJ2-7; D might be TRBD2 (6 bases). Germline V gene lookup returns CDR1 MNHEY and CDR2 SMNVEV (reference sequence). CDR3 length: 13 amino acids. Deletions cut 3 bases from V and 2 bases from J, with 8 bases between.

The rearrangement uses TRBV7-2 and TRBJ1-1; a weak D match, TRBD1 (6 bases). The germline V gene has CDR1 SGHTA and CDR2 FQGNSA. V was shortened by 5 bases and J by 3 bases, with 13 bases between the two germline ends. The length of the CDR3 is 14 residues. The CDR3 bases are TGTGCCAGCAGCCGCGCGACAGGTCACACTGAAGCTTTCTTT. Its translation is CASSRATGHTEAFF.

In regard to this clone: Compared with germline, one end of the junction differs, possibly owing to a read error. The same CDR3 also results from other DNA sequences found in this sample. The chain has TRBV6-5 and TRBJ1-1; TRBD1 is a possible D gene (6 bases). The germline gives CDR1 MNHEY, CDR2 SVGAGI. CDR3 length: 16 residues. For the CDR3, the DNA is TGTGCCAGCAGTTACTCTCGAACAGGGTCAAACACTGAGGCTTTCTTT. This sequence encodes CASSYSRTGSNTEAFF.

This CDR3 is CASSDPETSGGEGTQYF. CDR3 in DNA: TGTGCCAGCAGTGATCCCGAAACTAGCGGGGGGGAGGGTACGCAGTATTTT. The rearrangement joins TRBV25-1 to TRBJ2-3; 13 bases fit TRBD2. Germline CDR1 and CDR2: MGHDK and SYGVNS. V dropped 3 bases and J dropped 8; count of bases not matched to a gene: 11. The CDR3 consists of 17 residues.

There are a few counts of this clone. The chain joins TRBV7-9 to TRBJ1-1; no definite D call. The V end was cut by 2 bases, the J end by 2 bases, with 6 bases between. The CDR3 runs 13 residues. Germline V lookup: CDR1 SEHNR, CDR2 FQNEAQ (reference sequence). CDR3 nucleotides: TGTGCCAGCAGCTTAAGTGAAAACACTGAAGCTTTCTTT. This translates into CASSLSENTEAFF.

The V and J genes are TRBV11-2 and TRBJ1-2; TRBD1 matches at 10 bases. The CDR3 sequence is 15 residues long. Unmatched junction bases numbered 5, after V lost 3 bases and J lost 4 bases. Germline CDR1 and CDR2: SGHAT and FQNNGV. CDR3 amino acids: CASSFGQGGSYGYTF. CDR3 in DNA: TGTGCCAGCAGCTTCGGACAGGGGGGGTCCTATGGCTACACCTTC. The entire variable domain, with the rest obtained from reference TRBV11-2 and TRBJ1-2, is as follows: EAGVAQSPRYKIIEKRQSVAFWCNPISGHATLYWYQQILGQGPKLLIQFQNNGVVDDSQLPKDRFSAERLKGVDSTLKIQPAKLEDSAVYLCASSFGQGGSYGYTFGSGTRLTVV.